This T cell receptor beta chain was identified in a study of neoadjuvant nivolumab and ipilimumab in lung cancer. Study-level information: Nivolumab 3 mg/kg was given days 1, 15 and 29, plus ipilimumab 1 mg/kg day 1 in combination. Study-wide points: From pretherapy to surgery, tumor richness and clonality rose with dual therapy. Resected tumors had greater TCR richness and clonality than uninvolved lung. TCR sequencing covered a small number of samples.

Clones were read by immunoSEQ multiplex PCR, and TCRdb kept only the in-frame ones, dropping some. This sample has about 20,000 clones, with 76% found just once. In regard to this clone: Its antigen is not known.

There are 17 residues in the CDR3. The V gene end was trimmed by 5 bases and the J gene end by 4 bases; junction bases not matched to a gene: 14. Germline CDR1 and CDR2: SGHVS and FNYEAQ. The rearrangement links TRBV7-6 to TRBJ1-2; TRBD1 matches at 9 bases. The receptor was derived from an adult with non-small cell lung cancer. The sequences come from tumor tissue, collected after neoadjuvant nivolumab, alone or with ipilimumab, at or shortly before surgery. The CDR3 nucleotides read TGTGCCAGCAGCGGGGGGACAGGGACCTATATGGCCTATGGCTACACCTTC. The encoded protein is CASSGGTGTYMAYGYTF.